These T cell receptor beta chains were read from a single sample in a study of blood T cells in healthy people across ages. TCRdb re-called the 5' RACE reads with MiXCR, one entry per CDR3 protein. This sample yields 980,000 or so distinct CDR3 sequences, of which about 48% are seen a single time; 13% belongs to the top ten. The sequencing sample was made of blood. These receptors originate from a man aged 25-45 years in good health. CDR3s include the opening cysteine and the closing phenylalanine or tryptophan. The D gene is left open where the match is weak. Expanded clones are given a class, and other clones once, few, many or no size at all.

-	-	TRBV7-2	TRBJ2-7	CASSVNGAYEQYF	TGTGCCAGCAGCGTCAACGGGGCCTACGAGCAGTACTTC
-	TRBD2	TRBV9	TRBJ2-3	CASSVGLAGSDTQYF	TGTGCCAGCAGCGTAGGACTAGCGGGGTCAGATACGCAGTATTTT
-	-	TRBV25-1	TRBJ1-4	CASSGQGRTNEKLFF	TGTGCCAGCAGCGGGCAGGGGAGGACTAATGAAAAACTGTTTTTT
few	TRBD1	TRBV24-1	TRBJ2-1	CATSDSTGRFYNEQFF	TGTGCCACCAGTGATTCGACAGGGAGATTTTACAATGAGCAGTTCTTC
-	TRBD1	TRBV7-9	TRBJ2-2	CASSPMPGQVMDGGELFF	TGTGCCAGCAGCCCTATGCCGGGACAGGTTATGGACGGCGGGGAGCTGTTTTTT
-	-	TRBV7-2	TRBJ1-1	CASSLFLNTEAFF	TGTGCCAGCAGCTTATTCCTGAACACTGAAGCTTTCTTT
-	-	TRBV6-1	TRBJ1-1	CASSEGGTEAFF	TGTGCCAGCAGTGAAGGGGGAACTGAAGCTTTCTTT
few	TRBD1	TRBV10-3	TRBJ2-7	CAISEPDRGHLSYEQYF	TGTGCCATCAGTGAGCCCGACAGGGGACACCTCTCCTACGAGCAGTACTTC
few	TRBD2	TRBV20-1	TRBJ2-3	CSATYGLAVTDTQYF	TGCAGTGCTACCTACGGACTAGCGGTCACAGATACGCAGTATTTT
many	-	TRBV27	TRBJ2-7	CASSLLGSEQYF	TGTGCCAGCAGTTTATTGGGGAGCGAGCAGTACTTC
many	-	TRBV10-3	TRBJ2-7	CAISERAGTPTYEQYF	TGTGCCATCAGTGAAAGAGCAGGGACTCCAACCTACGAGCAGTACTTC
-	-	TRBV28	TRBJ1-1	CASSLPQGLGTEAFF	TGTGCCAGCAGTCTCCCCCAGGGATTGGGGACTGAAGCTTTCTTT
once	-	TRBV10-3	TRBJ1-1	CAIRSGTQIGRDTEAFF	TGTGCCATCAGATCCGGGACACAGATTGGTCGGGACACTGAAGCTTTCTTT
-	-	TRBV24-1	TRBJ2-5	CATMGPIEETQYF	TGTGCCACCATGGGCCCCATCGAGGAGACCCAGTACTTC
-	-	TRBV29-1	TRBJ2-5	CSVAVSQETQYF	TGCAGCGTCGCAGTTTCCCAAGAGACCCAGTACTTC
-	TRBD1	TRBV29-1	TRBJ2-2	CSVWDRSNTGELFF	TGCAGCGTTTGGGACAGGTCGAACACCGGGGAGCTGTTTTTT
-	TRBD1	TRBV29-1	TRBJ1-4	CSVPTGQGKLFF	TGCAGCGTTCCGACAGGGCAGGGGAAACTGTTTTTT
-	-	TRBV5-1	TRBJ2-3	CASRQGGETDTQYF	TGCGCCAGCAGGCAGGGTGGGGAAACAGATACGCAGTATTTT
-	-	TRBV7-9	TRBJ2-7	CASSSQGGTRSEQYF	TGTGCCAGCAGCTCCCAGGGAGGAACTAGGAGTGAGCAGTACTTC
-	-	TRBV27	TRBJ2-1	CASSFGDGPFSYNEQFF	TGTGCCAGCAGCTTTGGGGATGGCCCCTTCTCCTACAATGAGCAGTTCTTC
-	TRBD2	TRBV12-3/TRBV12-4	TRBJ2-1	CASSLGRGGNNEQFF	TGTGCCAGCAGTCTCGGGCGGGGGGGCAACAATGAGCAGTTCTTC
few	-	TRBV20-1	TRBJ1-4	CSARDRQATNEKLFF	TGCAGTGCTAGAGATCGGCAGGCAACTAATGAAAAACTGTTTTTT
few	TRBD2	TRBV5-6	TRBJ2-1	CASSEGLAGSEQFF	TGTGCCAGCAGCGAAGGACTAGCGGGTTCTGAGCAGTTCTTC
few	-	TRBV5-1	TRBJ2-7	CASSLGGDYFYEQYF	TGCGCCAGCAGCTTGGGGGGTGACTATTTCTACGAGCAGTACTTC
-	-	TRBV9	TRBJ2-3	CASSAASTGVTTTDTQYF	TGTGCCAGCAGCGCCGCGAGTACGGGGGTGACAACCACAGATACGCAGTATTTT
-	TRBD1	TRBV12-3/TRBV12-4	TRBJ2-7	CASSLRTGMYEQYF	TGTGCCAGCAGCCTCCGGACAGGGATGTACGAGCAGTACTTC
-	-	TRBV9	TRBJ2-1	CASSEDSGSYNEQFF	TGTGCCAGCAGCGAGGATAGCGGAAGCTACAATGAGCAGTTCTTC
-	TRBD1	TRBV29-1	TRBJ1-3	CSATALAPTGASGNTIYF	TGCAGCGCAACTGCACTCGCTCCGACAGGGGCCTCTGGAAACACCATATATTTT
few	TRBD2	TRBV29-1	TRBJ2-5	CSVEGTRLAGQETQYF	TGCAGCGTTGAAGGGACCCGACTAGCGGGGCAAGAGACCCAGTACTTC
few	-	TRBV20-1	TRBJ1-6	CSARLGSGNSPLHF	TGCAGTGCGCGACTGGGATCCGGAAATTCACCCCTCCACTTT
few	-	TRBV5-1	TRBJ2-3	CASSLSTQRTDTQYF	TGCGCCAGCAGCTTGAGCACTCAGCGCACAGATACGCAGTATTTT
-	TRBD2	TRBV20-1	TRBJ2-1	CSASKGGGAAYNEQFF	TGCAGTGCTAGTAAGGGCGGGGGGGCCGCCTACAATGAGCAGTTCTTC
-	-	TRBV10-3	TRBJ2-1	CAISAVGEQFF	TGTGCCATCAGCGCCGTCGGTGAGCAGTTCTTC
-	TRBD2	TRBV5-1	TRBJ2-5	CASSLLAGEIQETQYF	TGCGCCAGCAGCTTGTTAGCGGGGGAGATCCAAGAGACCCAGTACTTC
once	-	TRBV30	TRBJ2-1	CAWSETTGHNEQFF	TGTGCCTGGAGCGAAACCACGGGGCACAATGAGCAGTTCTTC
many	-	TRBV4-3	TRBJ1-5	CASSQDLRGGNQPQHF	TGCGCCAGCAGCCAAGATCTTCGGGGGGGCAATCAGCCCCAGCATTTT
-	-	TRBV3-1	TRBJ1-1	CASSQENIGGAAEAFF	TGTGCCAGCAGCCAAGAGAACATAGGGGGGGCCGCTGAAGCTTTCTTT
-	TRBD1	TRBV5-1	TRBJ2-1	CATHLGTGDLDEQFF	TGCGCCACCCACCTCGGGACAGGGGACCTGGATGAGCAGTTCTTC
-	TRBD1	TRBV28	TRBJ2-3	CASTADRGVLADTQYF	TGTGCCAGCACCGCGGACAGGGGTGTTTTGGCAGATACGCAGTATTTT